These 10 T cell receptor beta chains were sequenced from one sample in a study of blood T cells in healthy people across ages. The use of a sample-barcoded 5' primer and a J-beta primer mix characterized a second PCR of about 7 to 12 cycles. TCRdb re-called the 5' RACE reads through MiXCR, storing one row per CDR3 protein. The top ten hold about 4.1% of the sample, which has roughly 1.5 million distinct CDR3 sequences, about 42% seen once. The sample consisted of blood. The receptors were gathered from a woman aged 18-29 years in good health.

This rearrangement joins TRBV15 to TRBJ2-1; 10 bases match TRBD2. Germline trimming cut 0 bases from V and 8 bases from J; bases unmatched to any gene: 10. This CDR3 has 17 residues. Germline loops: CDR1 LNHNV, CDR2 YYDKDF (reference sequence). In DNA, the CDR3 is TGTGCCACCAGCAGAGATCGGGCTAGCGGGAGTGGGCATGAGCAGTTCTTC. Translating gives CATSRDRASGSGHEQFF.

The V and J genes are TRBV2 and TRBJ1-5, with TRBD1 matching 11 bases. V lost 5 bases, J lost 5 bases, and 5 bases stayed unmatched. This CDR3 is 15 amino acids long. Germline V lookup: CDR1 SNHLY, CDR2 FYNNEI. The CDR3 sequence: CASSQDRGLYQPQHF. For the CDR3, the DNA is TGTGCCAGCAGTCAGGACAGGGGGCTTTATCAGCCCCAGCATTTT.

The gene calls are TRBV20-1 and TRBJ2-3, with 9 bases fitting TRBD2. Germline V gene sequence: CDR1 DFQATT, CDR2 SNEGSKA (reference sequence). The CDR3 spans 17 residues. Trimming removed 5 bases from V and 1 base from J; junction bases left unmatched: 13. In DNA form, the CDR3 reads TGCAGTGCTTTTAAAATGGTGGGCGGGGGGGGCACAGATACGCAGTATTTT. It translates to CSAFKMVGGGGTDTQYF.

The rearrangement uses TRBV20-1 and TRBJ2-1, with TRBD2 identical over 7 bases. CDR1 DFQATT and CDR2 SNEGSKA come from the germline V gene (reference sequence). Germline trimming cut 5 bases from V and 6 bases from J; bases unmatched to any gene: 7. This CDR3 spans 13 amino acids. DNA of the CDR3: TGCAGTGCTTGGGCGGGAGTATCCAATGAGCAGTTCTTC. Translated: CSAWAGVSNEQFF.

In its sample, this clonotype was seen a few times. The CDR3 DNA follows: TGCGCCAGCAGCTTGCCCGGCGGGAGAGACAATGAGCAGTTCTTC. Its translation is CASSLPGGRDNEQFF. The J gene is TRBJ2-1, the V gene TRBV5-1; 7 nucleotides line up with TRBD2. In germline, CDR1 is SGHRS, CDR2 YFSETQ. Trimming cost V 1 base and J 5 bases; bases outside gene matches: 6. The CDR3 length is 15 residues.

This clonotype was seen more than once but under ten times. The gene calls are TRBV4-1 and TRBJ2-3; tentative D call: TRBD2 (5 bases). CDR1 is MGHRA and CDR2 is YSYEKL in the germline V gene. CDR3 length: 16 residues. V lost 4 bases and J 0 bases, leaving 14 bases between the germline ends. This CDR3 reads CASSPRHRGSTDTQYF. The CDR3 region has the DNA TGCGCCAGCAGCCCCCGACACCGGGGAAGCACAGATACGCAGTATTTT.

V and J are TRBV20-1 and TRBJ1-1; the match to TRBD1 covers 9 bases. V trimming: 5 bases; J trimming: 7 bases; junction bases outside the gene matches: 17. The CDR3 totals 16 residues. Germline V gene lookup returns CDR1 DFQATT and CDR2 SNEGSKA (reference sequence). Written as DNA, the CDR3 is TGCAGTGCTCAAGTCCCGGGACAGGGATCGACCTATGAAGCTTTCTTT. It specifies CSAQVPGQGSTYEAFF.

The J gene is TRBJ2-1, the V gene TRBV5-1, with no clear D. The V gene's germline CDR1 is SGHRS and CDR2 YFSETQ. The CDR3 extends over 14 amino acids. V was clipped by 0 bases and J by 5 bases, with 9 bases between them. This CDR3 reads CASSLGITDNEQFF. CDR3 nucleotide sequence: TGCGCCAGCAGCTTGGGGATCACCGACAATGAGCAGTTCTTC.

The gene calls are TRBV29-1 and TRBJ1-1, with a weak D call TRBD1 (6 bases). This CDR3 spans 11 amino acids. V was clipped by 4 bases and J by 4 bases, with 7 bases between them. The V gene's germline CDR1 is SQVTM and CDR2 ANQGSEA. The CDR3 spells CSVGTVTEAFF. For the CDR3, the DNA is TGCAGCGTTGGGACAGTCACTGAAGCTTTCTTT.

The CDR3 reads CSARDRLAGRYNEQFF. Written as DNA, the CDR3 is TGCAGTGCTAGAGATAGGCTAGCGGGGCGTTACAATGAGCAGTTCTTC. The genes are TRBV20-1 and TRBJ2-1, with 9 bases matching TRBD2. CDR1 and CDR2 (germline): DFQATT, SNEGSKA (reference sequence). After removal of 0 bases from V and 4 bases from J, the junction contained 7 bases not matched to a gene. The CDR3 covers 16 residues.